This TCR beta chain was captured in a study of blood T cell repertoires in COVID-19. As for the study in general: The analysed material was cDNA or gDNA that came from T cells, B-cell-depleted T cells, or PBMCs.

This clone was counted a single time. Profiling relied on immunoSEQ multiplex PCR, and the TCRdb table lists in-frame clones only, not all of them. The sample yields more than 300,000 clones, around nine tenths seen once. Cohorts were based on clinical histories the participants reported. Donors of Cohort 3 who recovered were those that had two negative PCRs, clearance, or symptom resolution. V lost 5 bases, J lost 1 base, and 1 base stayed unmatched. The CDR3 has 14 residues. CDR1 SEHNR and CDR2 FQNEAQ come from the germline V gene (reference sequence). Material: PBMCs or T cells enriched from blood (not recorded which). This rearrangement joins TRBV7-9 to TRBJ2-7; 11 nucleotides agree with TRBD1. The clonotype comes from a woman between 18 and 30 years old who had recovered from COVID-19. In DNA, the CDR3 is TGTGCCAGCAGCCGGGACAGGGGGTCCTACGAGCAGTACTTC. Its protein product is CASSRDRGSYEQYF.